This T cell receptor (beta chain) is drawn from a study of T cell repertoires in aging, cancer and after chemotherapy. About the research overall: Donor ages fell into six groups from 30 or younger up to 70 or older. General study points: Age-matched healthy donors had significantly more diverse, less clonal blood TCR repertoires than untreated cancer patients. Median generation probability rose over the chemotherapy interval in each cancer cohort, suggesting rebound thymic output.

The template was genomic DNA from peripheral blood, not RNA. About this clonotype: Its antigen is as yet unknown.

Multiplex touch-down PCR with TRB-A/B primers amplified rearranged V-D-J TRB sequences. MiXCR, run by TCRdb on the multiplex PCR reads, gives a single entry per CDR3 protein. The data hold 1,400 to 1,500 distinct CDR3 sequences, with 28% observed a single time. The TCR was taken from a human donor with a solid tumor. Sequences were obtained from blood.

The CDR3 nucleotides are TGTGCCAGCAGTTACTCAAGAGAAGGAGGTCAGCCCCAGCATTTT. This encodes CASSYSREGGQPQHF. This chain links TRBV6-5 with TRBJ1-5; D remains unclear. CDR1 and CDR2 from the germline V gene are MNHEY and SVGAGI. V was trimmed by 0 bases and J by 6 bases, leaving 12 bases between them. CDR3 size: 15 residues.